This record covers a single T cell receptor beta chain. The target of this receptor is not known. Base-call qualities are not available, and no considerably larger clone is one nucleotide away. This record comes from a study of blood T cell repertoires in COVID-19 (dated by TCRdb to the early 2020s). Describing the broader study: The collaborator samples originated in the United States, Italy and Spain and spanned the acute and convalescent phases of COVID-19. The material from the prospective study consisted of cDNA or gDNA derived from T cells, B-cell-depleted T cells, or PBMCs. Deeply sampled blood TCRbeta repertoires from subjects exposed to, actively infected with, or recovered from COVID-19 were included in the dataset. The repertoires were released in a freely available public database meant as a resource for research on the immune response to SARS-CoV-2. The samples were drawn from the first 160 participants of the ongoing ImmuneRACE study and from under 1,500 subjects provided by 6 global collaborators. The sample metadata nearly always contained a de-identified subject ID, COVID-19 status, age in years and sex. Where HLA class I and class II types were available, the types were taken from metadata supplied by the sample provider, not from assay-based typing. What the authors observed across the whole study: The quantity of clinical and demographic metadata differed by source and by participant and was supplied without curation.

TCRbeta CDR3 regions were amplified from genomic DNA using the immunoSEQ Assay, a bias-controlled multiplex PCR. Regarding the original processing steps: Nucleated cell counts per sample were estimated from amplification of reference gene primers within the assay. To quantify the absolute abundance of each unique TCRbeta CDR3 rearrangement, sequence reads were collapsed and filtered. For each sample, productive Simpson clonality was calculated as the square root of Simpson's diversity index over productive rearrangements. The source is immuneACCESS, and TCRdb retained only in-frame sequences with V and J called. Part of the clones is not carried over; for the studies checked, unresolved V genes explain less than half of this, and the remainder is unexplained. D and trimming come from the DNA, and the V and J calls and clone size come from that table. The sample table shows 170,000 or so clones, and about 86% are seen once. Roughly 7% of the sample is in the top ten clones.

Collaborating institutions collected whole blood in K2EDTA tubes following their own protocols. For TCRbeta analysis, collaborators shipped samples in one of three forms: frozen whole blood, isolated PBMCs, or DNA extracted from either of those sample types. V is trimmed back by 1 base and J by 2 bases, and the junction contains 5 bases that no gene match accounts for. CDR3 length: 16 amino acids, cysteine to phenylalanine. The kept DNA is CDR3 alone, 48 bases in frame from the first base. CDR1 and CDR2, per the germline V gene, are MGHRA and YSYEKL. The sequence is built from TRBV4-1 and TRBJ2-7; 10 bases in between match TRBD2. Sample: peripheral blood. This sequence was found in a man over 45 with active or convalescent COVID-19. DNA sequence: TGCGCCAGCAGCCAAGTGGGAGCGGGAGGGCCCTACGAGCAGTACTTC. The encoded protein is CASSQVGAGGPYEQYF.